These 18 T cell receptor beta chains share one sample of origin, sequenced in a study of CD8+CD57+ T cells in acquired aplastic anemia. All patients picked for sequencing had shown, by flow cytometry, an expansion of CD8+CD57+ cells. The study profiled TCR beta VDJ and CDR3 using genomic DNA as template. TCRdb re-derived calls from the reads in MiXCR, one entry per CDR3 protein. The repertoire has around 430,000 distinct CDR3 sequences, over 25% of them found once; the top ten carry nearly 0.85%. Sequencing was carried out using sorted CD4+, CD8+, or CD8+CD57+ T cells (not recorded which) from PBMCs. These receptors all come from a human donor with aplastic anemia.

The chain recombines TRBV10-3 with TRBJ1-2; TRBD1 is a possible D gene (6 bases). Between the trimmed V and J ends, which lost 5 bases and 8 bases, there was a span of 18 bases. In germline, CDR1 is ENHRY, CDR2 SYGVKD. The CDR3 length is 14 residues. CDR3 coding DNA: TGTGCCATCAGTTCTAGGAACAGGGAACACGGCTACACCTTC. Translating gives CAISSRNREHGYTF.

At least ten counts were recorded for this clonotype. This chain joins TRBV2 and TRBJ1-1, with D unresolved. The germline V and J ends were trimmed by 6 bases and 0 bases, with 14 bases remaining between them. The V gene's germline CDR1 is SNHLY and CDR2 FYNNEI. There are 15 residues in the CDR3. Written as DNA, the CDR3 is TGTGCCAGCAGGTTAGGTCAGGAGATGAACACTGAAGCTTTCTTT. Protein: CASRLGQEMNTEAFF.

As for this clonotype: No conserved phenylalanine or tryptophan ends this CDR3, so it is likely a read error. The V and J genes are TRBV20-1 and TRBJ1-2, with 7 positions matching TRBD1. This CDR3 is 14 amino acids long. V trimming: 6 bases; J trimming: 6 bases; junction bases outside the gene matches: 13. Germline CDR1 DFQATT, CDR2 SNEGSKA (reference sequence). The CDR3 DNA sequence: TGCAGTGCCGTAACTTCGGACAGGTCTGATGGCTACACCCTC. Protein product: CSAVTSDRSDGYTL.

This clonotype has a count of ten or more. The chain joins TRBV10-2 to TRBJ1-3, with unresolved D. Germline V gene data show CDR1 as WSHSY and CDR2 as SAAADI. The CDR3 contains 16 residues. V was clipped by 1 base and J by 0 bases, with 10 bases between them. CDR3 in amino acids: CASSELGRSSGNTIYF. The CDR3 DNA reads TGCGCCAGCAGTGAGTTGGGCAGGAGCTCTGGAAACACCATATATTTT.

The CDR3 is CASSLATGATKAFF. CDR3 DNA sequence: TGTGCCAGCAGCTTAGCAACAGGGGCGACAAAAGCTTTCTTT. This sequence joins TRBV25-1 and TRBJ1-1, with 7 positions matching TRBD1. Germline-derived CDR1 and CDR2 are MGHDK and SYGVNS. The CDR3 covers 14 residues. Losses at the gene ends were 6 bases for V and 9 bases for J; bases not matched to a gene: 13.

The count of this clonotype is one. This may be a read error, as it is one base from a much larger clone. V usage is TRBV4-3 and J usage is TRBJ2-7; the match to TRBD1 covers 7 bases. Germline V gives CDR1 LGHNA, CDR2 YSLEER. There are 13 residues in the CDR3. CDR3 amino acids: CASSQGQGDEQCF. CDR3 DNA sequence: TGCGCCAGCAGCCAAGGTCAGGGGGATGAGCAGTGCTTC.

Ten or more counts support this clonotype. The J gene is TRBJ2-7, the V gene TRBV12-3 or TRBV12-4; the D call may be TRBD1 or TRBD2 (5 bases each). This CDR3 is 15 amino acids long. The ends were cut back, 3 bases at V and 4 bases at J, with 16 bases in the middle. CDR3 DNA: TGTGCCAGCAGTTTGACCGGGACCATCTTTTACGAGCAGTACTTC. It is translated as CASSLTGTIFYEQYF.

This clonotype was seen only a few times. This chain connects TRBV10-3 to TRBJ1-1; unclear D gene. Germline V lookup: CDR1 ENHRY, CDR2 SYGVKD. Trimming cost V 10 bases and J 1 base, with 7 bases left between them. This CDR3 region has 11 residues. CDR3 coding DNA: TGTGCCAGCAACAGGAACACTGAAGCTTTCTTT. Protein: CASNRNTEAFF.

This clonotype was counted once. The CDR3 sequence: CASSILIGSVTYEQYF. The CDR3 nucleotides read TGTGCCAGCAGTATTCTCATTGGCAGCGTAACCTACGAGCAGTACTTC. The chain links TRBV12-3 or TRBV12-4 to TRBJ2-7; D call uncertain. V dropped 5 bases and J dropped 2 bases, with 19 bases sitting between them. CDR3 size: 16 residues.

V usage is TRBV10-2 and J usage is TRBJ1-2, with D maybe TRBD1 (5 bases). The germline V and J ends were trimmed by 0 bases and 6 bases, with 11 bases remaining between them. In germline, CDR1 is WSHSY, CDR2 SAAADI. This CDR3 contains 14 residues. The CDR3 loop is CASSESPGVDGYTF. Here the CDR3 DNA reads TGCGCCAGCAGTGAGTCTCCGGGGGTCGATGGCTACACCTTC.

The chain couples TRBV20-1 to TRBJ1-6, with D perhaps TRBD1 (6 bases). Trimming stripped 1 base from V and 8 bases from J, with 15 bases between. In germline, CDR1 is DFQATT, CDR2 SNEGSKA (reference sequence). The CDR3 sequence is 15 residues long. The CDR3 DNA is TGCAGTGCTAGAGGACAGGAATCAAGGTATTCACCCCTCCACTTT. This translates into CSARGQESRYSPLHF.

This clonotype was detected a few times. A read error is likely, as this CDR3 ends without the conserved phenylalanine or tryptophan. The DNA is left out, because the CDR3 cannot be placed on it with certainty; the CDR3 is given as TCRdb lists it. The V call is TRBV2, the J call TRBJ1-6. Including both end residues, the CDR3 is 8 amino acids long. CDR1 and CDR2 from the germline V gene are SNHLY and FYNNEI. CDR3 in amino acids: CASSPLAG.

The gene calls are TRBV7-3 and TRBJ2-7, with D possibly being TRBD2 (6 bases). CDR1 and CDR2 (germline): SGHTA, FQGTGA. V gave up 2 bases and J gave up 3 bases, with 14 bases separating them. This CDR3 contains 15 residues. The CDR3 reads CASSLFASADYEQYF. The CDR3 nucleotides read TGTGCCAGCAGCTTATTCGCTAGCGCGGACTACGAGCAGTACTTC.

The CDR3 spells CASSSQGMNTEAFF. In DNA form, the CDR3 reads TGTGCCAGCAGCTCGCAGGGGATGAACACTGAAGCTTTCTTT. The chain uses TRBV7-3 and TRBJ1-1; D perhaps matches TRBD1 (6 bases). Germline V gene sequence: CDR1 SGHTA, CDR2 FQGTGA. The V and J ends lost 4 bases and 0 bases respectively, with 9 bases between them. The CDR3 has 14 amino acids.

This clonotype has more than one count but fewer than ten. The junction departs from germline at one end; a sequencing error may be responsible. V usage is TRBV4-2 and J usage is TRBJ2-7; 12 bases align to TRBD2. The germline CDR1 and CDR2 sequences are LGHNA and YNFKEQ. The CDR3 is 16 residues long. The CDR3 sequence: CASSRSGLAGSSEQYF. The CDR3 nucleotides are TGTGCCAGCAGCAGATCTGGACTAGCGGGGTCCTCCGAGCAGTACTTC.

This clonotype was counted ten times or more. The J gene is TRBJ1-2, the V gene TRBV29-1; 9 nucleotides line up with TRBD1. The trim removed 3 bases at V and 5 bases at J, leaving 19 bases unmatched. The CDR3 runs 18 residues. The germline V gene has CDR1 SQVTM and CDR2 ANQGSEA. The CDR3 loop is CSVDPFAGTGNFEYGYTF. The CDR3 bases are TGCAGCGTTGATCCGTTCGCCGGGACAGGGAATTTCGAATATGGCTACACCTTC.

There are many counts of this clonotype. The chain recombines TRBV10-3 with TRBJ2-1; 7 positions match TRBD2. Germline V gene lookup returns CDR1 ENHRY and CDR2 SYGVKD. V lost 7 bases and J lost 4; bases outside the gene matches: 7. The CDR3 runs 14 residues. The CDR3 is CAIKGAGPYNEQFF. CDR3 coding DNA: TGTGCCATCAAGGGAGCGGGGCCGTACAATGAGCAGTTCTTC.

In DNA, the CDR3 is TGCAGTGCTAGTGGGGCGGGAGATACAGATACGCAGTATTTT. Amino acid sequence: CSASGAGDTDTQYF. V and J are TRBV20-1 and TRBJ2-3; TRBD2 aligns across 7 bases. The length of the CDR3 is 14 residues. Trimming at V came to 3 bases and at J to 3 bases, leaving 6 bases not matched to a gene. The germline CDR1 and CDR2 sequences are DFQATT and SNEGSKA (reference sequence).